The 21 T cell receptor beta chains below come from one sample, sequenced in a study of radiation and T cells in renal cell carcinoma. Profiled with immunoSEQ multiplex PCR; TCRdb holds only in-frame clones, not every one. This repertoire shows approximately 120,000 clones, about four fifths found once; its top ten account for about 2.9%. The time point: baseline pretreatment blood. Treatment here: 15 Gy SBRT to primary tumor, nephrectomy 4 weeks later. Sequenced here: blood, sampled from a patient whose treatment included radiotherapy and nephrectomy. These receptors came from an older woman with renal cell carcinoma.

The rearrangement uses TRBV1 and TRBJ2-3; the table gives TRBD2 as D, unverified against the DNA. TRBV1 is termed a pseudogene. The CDR3 loop spans 18 amino acids. CDR3 in amino acids: CTSSQDMASGGIANTQYF. In nucleotides, the CDR3 is TGCACCAGCAGCCAAGATATGGCTAGCGGGGGGATCGCAAATACGCAGTATTTT.

This clone occurred once. This chain joins TRBV5-6 and TRBJ1-6, with a weak D call TRBD1 (5 bases). The CDR3 runs 14 residues. In germline, CDR1 is SGHDT, CDR2 YYEEEE. V was clipped by 2 bases and J by 10 bases, with 13 bases between them. CDR3 nucleotides: TGTGCCAGCAGCTTCTACCAGGGAGAGTCACCCCTCCACTTT. Translation gives CASSFYQGESPLHF.

V usage is TRBV5-4 and J usage is TRBJ2-7; D tentatively reads TRBD1 or TRBD2 (5 bases each). Germline V gene data show CDR1 as SGHNT and CDR2 as YYREEE (reference sequence). V gave up 4 bases and J gave up 5 bases, with 16 bases separating them. The CDR3 spans 14 residues. This chain's CDR3 is CASSPAGAFNEQYF. The CDR3 DNA sequence: TGTGCCAGCAGCCCGGCCGGGGCGTTTAACGAGCAGTACTTC.

V is TRBV6-5 and J is TRBJ1-6; 7 bases line up with TRBD1. The CDR3 spans 12 residues. The junction had 2 bases not matched to a gene; V was cut back by 6 bases and J by 9 bases. Germline loops: CDR1 MNHEY, CDR2 SVGAGI. The CDR3 reads CASRNRGSPLHF. The CDR3 nucleotides read TGTGCCAGCAGAAACAGGGGTTCACCCCTCCACTTT.

The chain has TRBV30 and TRBJ1-1, with 7 bases fitting TRBD1. V trimming: 4 bases; J trimming: 0 bases; junction bases outside the gene matches: 2. The CDR3 sequence is 13 residues long. Germline CDR1 GTSNPN, CDR2 SVGIG (reference sequence). CDR3 bases: TGTGCCTGGAATGGACAGGTGAACACTGAAGCTTTCTTT. Translated, it gives CAWNGQVNTEAFF.

The chain employs TRBV4-1 and TRBJ2-1; possible D gene TRBD1, 6 bases. The germline V gene has CDR1 MGHRA and CDR2 YSYEKL. Trimming left V 4 bases short and J 4 bases short, with 11 bases between. The CDR3 consists of 14 residues. The CDR3 bases are TGCGCCAGCAGCCCGAGACAGGAATACAATGAGCAGTTCTTC. Translated: CASSPRQEYNEQFF.

The chain combines TRBV6-6 with TRBJ2-2; TRBD2 aligns across 9 bases. J was trimmed by 6 bases and V by 0 bases; bases with no gene match: 5. This CDR3 is 16 amino acids long. Per germline, CDR1 MNHNY and CDR2 SVGAGI (reference sequence). CDR3 nucleotides: TGTGCCAGCAGTTACTCGAATAGCGGGAGAGCCGGGGAGCTGTTTTTT. It yields the protein CASSYSNSGRAGELFF.

The V call is TRBV7-9, the J call TRBJ1-1; D is undetermined. The CDR3 is made up of 16 amino acids. CDR1 SEHNR and CDR2 FQNEAQ come from the germline V gene (reference sequence). V gave up 6 bases and J gave up 6 bases, with 23 bases separating them. The CDR3 region has the DNA TGTGCCAGCAGTCCCACTAATACCGGTGGGGTAGCTGAAGCTTTCTTT. It encodes CASSPTNTGGVAEAFF. Full variable domain (outside the CDR3, taken from reference TRBV7-9 and TRBJ1-1): DTGVSQNPRHKITKRGQNVTFRCDPISEHNRLYWYRQTLGQGPEFLTYFQNEAQLEKSRLLSDRFSAERPKGSFSTLEIQRTEQGDSAMYLCASSPTNTGGVAEAFFGQGTRLTVV.

On this clone itself: One end of the junction varies from germline; a read error may be responsible. The chain employs TRBV7-7 and TRBJ2-5, with D possibly TRBD1 on 5 matching bases. The CDR3 has 13 amino acids. Germline CDR1 and CDR2: SSHAT and FNYEAQ (reference sequence). CDR3 protein: CASSLERGQAQYF. The CDR3 DNA sequence: TGTGCTAGCAGCTTAGAAAGGGGCCAGGCCCAGTACTTC.

This clone has just a few counts. This chain uses TRBV5-1 with TRBJ1-1; 7 positions match TRBD1. CDR1 is SGHRS, CDR2 YFSETQ, per germline. The V gene end was trimmed by 8 bases and the J gene end by 0 bases; junction bases not matched to a gene: 7. This CDR3 contains 14 residues. The CDR3 loop reads CASKGAALNTEAFF. The CDR3 coding sequence is TGCGCCAGTAAGGGGGCCGCCTTGAACACTGAAGCTTTCTTT.

This rearrangement joins TRBV5-6 to TRBJ2-4; unclear D gene. Germline CDR1 reads SGHDT; CDR2 reads YYEEEE. V was cut by 2 bases and J by 5 bases, with 11 bases left in between. The CDR3 is made up of 14 amino acids. The CDR3 here is CASSLMGSQNIQYF. CDR3 DNA: TGTGCCAGCAGCTTAATGGGGTCGCAAAACATTCAGTACTTC.

The V gene is TRBV6-5, the J gene TRBJ2-2; D might be TRBD1 or TRBD2, each matching 5 bases. V dropped 6 bases and J dropped 6 bases, with 11 bases sitting between them. There are 13 residues in the CDR3. The germline V gene has CDR1 MNHEY and CDR2 SVGAGI. The CDR3 loop reads CASRPQGPGELFF. In nucleotides, the CDR3 is TGTGCCAGCAGGCCCCAGGGACCCGGGGAGCTGTTTTTT.

V gene TRBV28 combines with J gene TRBJ2-7; D uncertain. The CDR3 spans 14 residues. V was pared by 2 bases and J by 0 bases, with 8 bases between. Germline V CDR1 and CDR2: MDHEN, SYDVKM. The CDR3 loop reads CASSLGRSSYEQYF. The CDR3 region has the DNA TGTGCCAGCAGTTTAGGCCGCAGCTCCTACGAGCAGTACTTC.

V is TRBV25-1 and J is TRBJ1-1; 9 bases line up with TRBD1. The J segment lost 7 bases and the V segment lost 6 bases, leaving 15 bases of the junction unmatched. The CDR3 runs 16 residues. Germline V lookup: CDR1 MGHDK, CDR2 SYGVNS. CDR3: CASRQGGQGDWYEAFF. The CDR3 DNA is TGTGCCAGCAGACAAGGGGGACAGGGAGATTGGTATGAAGCTTTCTTT.

This sequence joins TRBV13 and TRBJ2-7, with D tentatively TRBD1 (6 bases). Per germline, CDR1 PRHDT and CDR2 FYEKMQ (reference sequence). The CDR3 runs 16 residues. Trimming cost V 5 bases and J 7 bases, with 24 bases left between them. The CDR3, as DNA: TGTGCCAGCAGCCCACTCCCGGGACAAGGAGCTGGGGAGCAGTACTTC. Its protein is CASSPLPGQGAGEQYF.

V gene TRBV5-1 combines with J gene TRBJ2-7; the match to TRBD1 covers 9 bases. The ends lost 4 bases at V and 0 bases at J; junction bases unmatched: 11. The CDR3 extends over 17 amino acids. Germline V gene data show CDR1 as SGHRS and CDR2 as YFSETQ. The CDR3 region is CASSPGQGSPSSYEQYF. In DNA form, the CDR3 reads TGCGCCAGCAGCCCAGGACAGGGGAGCCCTTCCTCCTACGAGCAGTACTTC.

V usage is TRBV21-1 and J usage is TRBJ2-7; no DNA check was done on the table's D call, TRBD1. TRBV21-1 is given as a pseudogene. The CDR3 is 14 residues long. CDR3: CASSSGQPGYEQYF. DNA for the CDR3: TGTGCCAGCAGCTCCGGACAGCCTGGCTACGAGCAGTACTTC.

For the CDR3, the DNA is TGCGCCAGCAGTTCTTATCCCGGAGTAACGAGCTCCTATAATTCACCCCTCCACTTT. Protein: CASSSYPGVTSSYNSPLHF. The chain is built from TRBV5-1 and TRBJ1-6; D is ambiguous. Between the trimmed V and J ends, which lost 5 bases and 0 bases, there was a span of 21 bases. CDR3 size: 19 residues. Germline lookup yields CDR1 SGHRS and CDR2 YFSETQ.

J is TRBJ2-3 and V is TRBV19; 7 bases agree with TRBD1. The J segment lost 3 bases and the V segment lost 4 bases, leaving 13 bases of the junction unmatched. This CDR3 has 17 amino acids. CDR1 and CDR2 (germline): LNHDA, SQIVND (reference sequence). Written as DNA, the CDR3 is TGTGCCAGTAGTAAACTTCAAGACAGGGTACGGACAGATACGCAGTATTTT. Translating gives CASSKLQDRVRTDTQYF.

This chain uses TRBV19 with TRBJ1-5; perhaps TRBD1 as D (6 bases). There are 16 residues in the CDR3. The germline V gene encodes CDR1 LNHDA and CDR2 SQIVND (reference sequence). The V end lost 0 bases, the J end lost 4 bases, and 13 bases lay between the germline ends. In DNA form, the CDR3 reads TGTGCCAGTAGTATAGATCGGGGGACAATGAATCAGCCCCAGCATTTT. Its translation is CASSIDRGTMNQPQHF.

The chain has TRBV5-1 and TRBJ1-4; 8 positions agree with TRBD1. Unmatched junction bases numbered 5, after V lost 4 bases and J lost 0 bases. This CDR3 has 16 residues. Germline loops: CDR1 SGHRS, CDR2 YFSETQ. The CDR3 region is CASSTGQGSTNEKLFF. For the CDR3, the DNA is TGCGCCAGCAGCACCGGACAGGGTTCAACTAATGAAAAACTGTTTTTT.